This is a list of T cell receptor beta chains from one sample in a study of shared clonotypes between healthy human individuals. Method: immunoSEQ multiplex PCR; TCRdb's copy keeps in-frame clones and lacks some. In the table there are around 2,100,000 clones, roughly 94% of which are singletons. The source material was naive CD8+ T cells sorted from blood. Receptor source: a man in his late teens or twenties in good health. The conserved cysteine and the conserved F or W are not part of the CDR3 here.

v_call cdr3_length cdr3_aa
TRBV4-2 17 ASSQDRRGEMLSYNEQF
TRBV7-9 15 ASSLTSGSKGSETQY
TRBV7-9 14 ASSLLGDNRQETQY
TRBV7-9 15 ASSPGTGGLDDTEAF
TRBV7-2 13 ASSLWTSGNNEQY
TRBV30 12 AYQRGTNTGELF
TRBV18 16 ASSPLGRGGSGANVLT
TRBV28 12 ASSFPENTYEQY
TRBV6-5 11 ASSPVEGQPQH
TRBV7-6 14 ASSRLAGGNTDTQY
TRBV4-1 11 ASSQELTGNEY
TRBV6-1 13 ASSERQGARNEQF
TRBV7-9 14 ASSHPALSAYNEQF
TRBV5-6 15 ASSLLSGISAKNIQY
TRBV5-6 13 ASSLTSGRASEQF
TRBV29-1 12 SVVVGGPGDTQY
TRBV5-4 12 ASSAFRSTGELF
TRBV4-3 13 ASSQVFGEGEEQY
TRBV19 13 ATEQGFSGANVLT
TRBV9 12 ASATGGSTYEQY
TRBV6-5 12 ASSSDREGYGYT
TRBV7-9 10 ASSPSSYEQY
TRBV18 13 ASSRPGQGNYEQY
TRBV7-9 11 ASSPQGTGEQY
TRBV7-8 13 ASSLVEGSTGELF
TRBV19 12 ASSPGTLTREAF
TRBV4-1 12 ASSQESMAGELF
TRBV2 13 ASSSGTVGSYEQY
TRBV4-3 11 ASSPSPMDTQY
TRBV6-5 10 ASSPGGDGYT
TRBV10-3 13 AISEPGQGSNEQF
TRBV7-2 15 ASSSPGGGTYNSPLH
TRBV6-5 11 ASSYSAQVEQY
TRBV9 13 ASSVASGQTYEQY
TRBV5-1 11 ASSLSVLEGYT
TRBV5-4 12 ASSFGTVFDTQY
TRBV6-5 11 ASSLRGDTEAF
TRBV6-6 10 ASVGGYTEAF
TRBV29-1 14 SVEDPQGAGYNEQF
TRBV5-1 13 ASHQRGLDTGELF
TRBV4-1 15 ASSLPTMGTVNTEAF
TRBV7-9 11 ASSVTGGVEQY
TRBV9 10 ASSENENEQF
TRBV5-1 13 ASSLEQLSYNEQF
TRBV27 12 ASSVGGSNYGYT
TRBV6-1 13 ASSGPRGSTDTQY
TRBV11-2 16 ASTPKGTSSSYTDTQY
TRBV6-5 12 ASSHDINSYEQY
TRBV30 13 AWSPFDRGYTEAF
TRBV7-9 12 ASNTGTGVYEQY